The 32 T cell receptor beta chains listed next were all sequenced from one sample in a study of T cell repertoires in cytomegalovirus infection. TCRdb recomputed calls from the reads with MiXCR, one row per CDR3 protein. This sample carries around 530,000 distinct CDR3 sequences, around 27% of them seen once, and the ten largest clones take roughly an eighth. Input material: PBMCs. These receptors originate from a human donor in good health (CMV status not recorded). Some clones in this sample may be carry-over from other donors' samples.

This rearrangement joins TRBV7-2 to TRBJ2-1; D gene ambiguous. CDR3 length: 16 residues. The germline CDR1 and CDR2 sequences are SGHTA and FQGNSA. The V gene lost 2 bases and the J gene lost 6 bases, with 17 bases spanning the gap. CDR3 nucleotide sequence: TGTGCCAGCAGCTTACATGCAGGACCGACACCCAATGAGCAGTTCTTC. Its protein product is CASSLHAGPTPNEQFF. The variable domain in full, completed from reference TRBV7-2 and TRBJ2-1, reads GAGVSQSPSNKVTEKGKDVELRCDPISGHTALYWYRQSLGQGLEFLIYFQGNSAPDKSGLPSDRFSAERTGGSVSTLTIQRTQQEDSAVYLCASSLHAGPTPNEQFFGPGTRLTVL.

This rearrangement joins TRBV2 to TRBJ2-2; 8 bases map to TRBD2. The germline gives CDR1 SNHLY, CDR2 FYNNEI. The CDR3 sequence is 15 residues long. V trimming: 6 bases; J trimming: 6 bases; junction bases outside the gene matches: 9. Here the CDR3 DNA reads TGTGCCAGCAGGGGGAGCGGGAGAGTTCCCGGGGAGCTGTTTTTT. It yields the protein CASRGSGRVPGELFF. Based on the CDR3 plus reference TRBV2 and TRBJ2-2, the full variable domain is EPEVTQTPSHQVTQMGQEVILRCVPISNHLYFYWYRQILGQKVEFLVSFYNNEISEKSEIFDDQFSVERPDGSNFTLKIRSTKLEDSAMYFCASRGSGRVPGELFFGEGSRLTVL.

This clonotype has a handful of counts. The V call is TRBV7-6, the J call TRBJ2-6; a possible D gene is TRBD2 (6 bases). Germline V gene data show CDR1 as SGHVS and CDR2 as FNYEAQ. V was cut by 0 bases and J by 0 bases, with 9 bases left in between. The CDR3 length is 17 residues. The CDR3, as DNA: TGTGCCAGCAGCTTAGCAGGGAGGACCTCTGGGGCCAACGTCCTGACTTTC. It translates to CASSLAGRTSGANVLTF.

V usage is TRBV10-1 and J usage is TRBJ2-2, with 14 bases matching TRBD2. The V gene end was trimmed by 5 bases and the J gene end by 7 bases; junction bases not matched to a gene: 18. CDR1 is WNHNN, CDR2 SYGVQD, per germline (reference sequence). The CDR3 length is 20 residues. The chain's CDR3 is CASSPSGTSGSWSRLGELFF. CDR3 sequence (DNA): TGCGCCAGCAGTCCATCAGGGACTAGCGGGAGCTGGTCTAGACTCGGGGAGCTGTTTTTT.

CDR3 DNA: TGTGCCAGCAGGGACAGGGTCCCGTTGTTGGAGACCCAGTACTTC. Its translation is CASRDRVPLLETQYF. This chain connects TRBV6-1 to TRBJ2-5; TRBD1 matches 8 bases. This CDR3 contains 15 residues. J was trimmed by 5 bases and V by 6 bases; bases with no gene match: 11. Per the germline V gene, CDR1 is MNHNS and CDR2 is SASEGT.

This clonotype was counted many times. V is TRBV7-2 and J is TRBJ2-7, with D unclear. The CDR3 has 14 amino acids. Trimming cost V 0 bases and J 4 bases, with 10 bases left between them. Germline assignment: CDR1 SGHTA and CDR2 FQGNSA. Here the CDR3 reads CASSLAGRDYEQYV. Here the CDR3 DNA reads TGTGCCAGCAGCTTAGCTGGAAGAGATTACGAGCAGTACGTC.

In nucleotides, the CDR3 is TGTGCCAGCAGTTTGGACAGGGCTACCGGCTACACCTTC. The encoded protein is CASSLDRATGYTF. V gene TRBV27 combines with J gene TRBJ1-2; 8 bases fit TRBD1. The CDR3 has 13 residues. Per the germline V gene, CDR1 is MNHEY and CDR2 is SMNVEV (reference sequence). V dropped 3 bases and J dropped 8; count of bases not matched to a gene: 5.

The chain is built from TRBV19 and TRBJ2-2; unclear D gene. Germline V gives CDR1 LNHDA, CDR2 SQIVND (reference sequence). The CDR3 is 14 residues long. Trimming removed 3 bases from V and 4 bases from J, with 9 bases in between. The CDR3 DNA reads as TGTGCCAGTAGTATCCGACAAATCACCGGGGAGCTGTTTTTT. It yields the protein CASSIRQITGELFF.

This clonotype showed up just a few times. The rearrangement joins TRBV5-4 to TRBJ2-6; no definite D call. V was shortened by 4 bases and J by 0 bases, with 14 bases between the two germline ends. Per germline, CDR1 SGHNT and CDR2 YYREEE (reference sequence). The CDR3 has 17 amino acids. The CDR3 nucleotides read TGTGCCAGCAGCCCCGTTAGACTGAGCTCTGGGGCCAACGTCCTGACTTTC. Protein sequence: CASSPVRLSSGANVLTF.

This clonotype appeared many times. This chain connects TRBV7-2 to TRBJ2-3; 7 bases are shared with TRBD1. Germline V gene lookup returns CDR1 SGHTA and CDR2 FQGNSA. Trimming removed 5 bases from V and 5 bases from J; junction bases left unmatched: 7. The CDR3 is 14 amino acids. The CDR3 DNA reads TGTGCCAGCAGCCAACAGGGGTGGGAAGATACGCAGTATTTT. Amino acids: CASSQQGWEDTQYF. Filled out from reference TRBV7-2 and TRBJ2-3, the complete variable domain reads GAGVSQSPSNKVTEKGKDVELRCDPISGHTALYWYRQSLGQGLEFLIYFQGNSAPDKSGLPSDRFSAERTGGSVSTLTIQRTQQEDSAVYLCASSQQGWEDTQYFGPGTRLTVL.

This clonotype was counted a few times. The chain uses TRBV6-1 and TRBJ2-7, with TRBD2 identical over 9 bases. The trim removed 6 bases at V and 0 bases at J, leaving 6 bases unmatched. Germline V gives CDR1 MNHNS, CDR2 SASEGT. This CDR3 spans 15 amino acids. The CDR3 DNA follows: TGTGCCAGCAGGGTTAGCGGGAGTCCCTCCTACGAGCAGTACTTC. Translated, it gives CASRVSGSPSYEQYF.

As for this clonotype: The junction shows a germline mismatch at one end, possibly a read error. V is TRBV11-1 and J is TRBJ2-7; maybe TRBD2 (6 bases). Germline values: CDR1 SGHAT, CDR2 FQDESV (reference sequence). The CDR3 extends over 13 amino acids. The CDR3 bases are TGTGCCAGCACCCACCCGGGCAGGGAGGTTACGGACTTC. It encodes CASTHPGREVTDF.

This clonotype was found once. This chain connects TRBV7-2 to TRBJ2-1, with D tentatively TRBD2 (6 bases). V gave up 4 bases and J gave up 10 bases, with 23 bases separating them. This CDR3 is 16 amino acids long. CDR1 is SGHTA, CDR2 FQGNSA, per germline. CDR3 loop: CASSSPSGTREREQFF. CDR3 DNA: TGTGCCAGCAGCTCCCCCTCGGGGACCCGGGAGAGAGAGCAGTTCTTC.

This chain connects TRBV7-9 to TRBJ2-3; 9 bases agree with TRBD2. The J segment lost 8 bases and the V segment lost 5 bases, leaving 8 bases of the junction unmatched. The length of the CDR3 is 14 residues. CDR1 is SEHNR and CDR2 is FQNEAQ in the germline V gene (reference sequence). CDR3 protein: CASSGSGTSSTQYF. The CDR3 region has the DNA TGTGCCAGCAGCGGGTCGGGGACTAGCAGTACGCAGTATTTT.

V usage is TRBV19 and J usage is TRBJ2-1; 11 bases fit TRBD2. After removal of 5 bases from V and 6 bases from J, the junction contained 6 bases not matched to a gene. Germline values: CDR1 LNHDA, CDR2 SQIVND (reference sequence). The CDR3 has 15 residues. CDR3 DNA sequence: TGTGCCAGTAGTGTGGGGACTAGCGGAGCCAATGAGCAGTTCTTC. Translation: CASSVGTSGANEQFF.

The chain links TRBV11-1 to TRBJ2-1; a possible D gene is TRBD2 (6 bases). V dropped 2 bases and J dropped 2 bases, with 13 bases sitting between them. The V gene's germline CDR1 is SGHAT and CDR2 FQDESV (reference sequence). This CDR3 has 16 amino acids. The CDR3 DNA reads as TGTGCCAGCAGCTTATGGCGCGGCGGGACCTACAATGAGCAGTTCTTC. The encoded protein is CASSLWRGGTYNEQFF.

About this clonotype itself: This may come from a read error, since a much larger clone is one base off. The J gene is TRBJ1-1, the V gene TRBV12-3 or TRBV12-4, with a weak D call TRBD1 (5 bases). The CDR3 spans 12 residues. Trimming left V 7 bases short and J 1 base short, with 7 bases between. CDR3 loop: CASITGNTEAFF. DNA for the CDR3: TGTGCCAGCATCACAGGGAACACTGAAGCTTTCTTT.

This clonotype occurred many times. The rearrangement links TRBV6-1 to TRBJ1-2, with a tentative D call TRBD1 (5 bases). Germline V gene sequence: CDR1 MNHNS, CDR2 SASEGT. V lost 5 bases, J lost 2 bases, and 9 bases lay in between. The CDR3 runs 13 residues. CDR3 in amino acids: CASSLRGNYGYTF. CDR3 in DNA: TGTGCCAGCAGTTTACGGGGGAACTATGGCTACACCTTC.

This clonotype was observed many times. The CDR3 here is CAISARLAEAQETQYF. The CDR3 DNA sequence: TGTGCCATCAGCGCAAGACTAGCGGAAGCCCAAGAGACCCAGTACTTC. The chain joins TRBV10-3 to TRBJ2-5; TRBD2 aligns across 9 bases. CDR1 ENHRY and CDR2 SYGVKD come from the germline V gene. The CDR3 runs to 16 residues. Trimming took 6 bases from V and 1 from J; bases not matched to a gene: 9.

The chain carries TRBV12-3 or TRBV12-4 and TRBJ2-3; TRBD2 aligns across 10 bases. V shed 2 bases and J 4 bases; nucleotides not matched to a gene: 6. This CDR3 spans 16 amino acids. The CDR3 is CASSLIASGSPDTQYF. In DNA form, the CDR3 reads TGTGCCAGCAGTTTAATTGCTAGCGGGAGCCCAGATACGCAGTATTTT.

The chain recombines TRBV3-1 with TRBJ2-3; 9 bases fit TRBD2. The V gene's germline CDR1 is LGHDT and CDR2 YNNKEL (reference sequence). The CDR3 runs to 15 residues. V dropped 0 bases and J dropped 8; count of bases not matched to a gene: 6. Written as DNA, the CDR3 is TGTGCCAGCAGCCAAGATACTAGCGGGCTGAGTACGCAGTATTTT. Translated: CASSQDTSGLSTQYF.

The chain's CDR3 is CASSLWGAASYEQYF. The CDR3 region has the DNA TGTGCCAGCAGTTTATGGGGGGCGGCCTCCTACGAGCAGTACTTC. The gene calls are TRBV27 and TRBJ2-7, with D perhaps being TRBD1 or TRBD2 (6 bases each). Per germline, CDR1 MNHEY and CDR2 SMNVEV (reference sequence). The V gene lost 1 base and the J gene lost 0 bases, with 10 bases spanning the gap. The CDR3 has 15 residues.

CDR3 amino acids: CASSYPSRGGQYEQFF. CDR3 nucleotides: TGTGCCAGCAGTTACCCGAGTCGGGGGGGGCAGTATGAGCAGTTCTTC. This sequence joins TRBV6-2 or TRBV6-3 and TRBJ2-1; 8 bases fit TRBD2. This CDR3 contains 16 residues. Germline CDR1 reads MNHEY; CDR2 reads SVGEGT. Losses at the gene ends were 2 bases for V and 8 bases for J; bases not matched to a gene: 11.

This clonotype appeared a few times. The rearrangement links TRBV23-1 to TRBJ2-3; the match to TRBD1 covers 7 bases. TRBV23-1 is an open reading frame, and its role is uncertain. CDR3 size: 17 residues. The V segment lost 3 bases and the J segment 11 bases; nucleotides outside the gene matches: 20. The CDR3 DNA is TGCGCCAGCAGTCATCCCGGGACAGATCCTCTAGCACACTGGCAGTATTTT. It codes for CASSHPGTDPLAHWQYF.

This clonotype was counted a few times. The chain combines TRBV7-9 with TRBJ2-1; D might be TRBD2 (6 bases). Trimming shortened V by 7 bases and J by 6 bases, and 19 bases separated the two germline ends. The germline V gene encodes CDR1 SEHNR and CDR2 FQNEAQ (reference sequence). The CDR3 is 15 residues long. The CDR3 DNA follows: TGTGCCAGCACCTCGGTGAGGGAGGAGGGCAATGAGCAGTTCTTC. The encoded protein is CASTSVREEGNEQFF.

This clonotype was recorded at least ten times. The chain links TRBV7-2 to TRBJ2-3, with a possible D match to TRBD2 (6 bases). Germline V CDR1 and CDR2: SGHTA, FQGNSA. Deletions cut 2 bases from V and 0 bases from J, with 9 bases between. CDR3 length: 15 residues. CDR3 DNA: TGTGCCAGCAGCTTATACGCGGGAAGCACAGATACGCAGTATTTT. Its protein is CASSLYAGSTDTQYF.

The chain uses TRBV19 and TRBJ2-2; 9 bases fit TRBD1. CDR3 length: 15 amino acids. Germline-derived CDR1 and CDR2 are LNHDA and SQIVND (reference sequence). Trimming removed 7 bases from V and 5 bases from J; junction bases left unmatched: 8. Here the CDR3 reads CASIARDRVTGELFF. The CDR3 DNA reads as TGTGCCAGTATTGCCCGGGACAGGGTTACCGGGGAGCTGTTTTTT.

CDR3 DNA sequence: TGTGCCAGCAGTTTTTTTCCCGGGGAGCTGTTTTTT. It is translated as CASSFFPGELFF. J is TRBJ2-2 and V is TRBV12-3 or TRBV12-4; D is unclear. The CDR3 has 12 amino acids. Trimming stripped 3 bases from V and 6 bases from J, with 5 bases between.

The sample holds many counts of this clonotype. This chain uses TRBV7-2 with TRBJ2-6; D remains ambiguous. In germline, CDR1 is SGHTA, CDR2 FQGNSA. Trimming removed 5 bases at V and 3 bases at J, with 11 bases between. The CDR3 is 15 residues long. CDR3 sequence reads: CASSPKNSGANVLTF. The DNA for the CDR3 is TGTGCCAGCAGCCCGAAAAACAGTGGGGCCAACGTCCTGACTTTC.

The chain has TRBV6-6 and TRBJ2-1, with D possibly being TRBD2 (5 bases). CDR3 size: 14 residues. Germline V gives CDR1 MNHNY, CDR2 SVGAGI (reference sequence). V lost 5 bases to trimming and J lost 5 bases, with 13 bases between them. CDR3 in DNA: TGTGCCAGCAGTCCCCGCAGCGGAAACAATGAGCAGTTCTTC. Protein product: CASSPRSGNNEQFF.

V and J are TRBV7-7 and TRBJ2-5; no firm D call. V was trimmed by 2 bases and J by 5 bases, leaving 9 bases between them. The CDR3 extends over 13 amino acids. CDR1 is SSHAT, CDR2 FNYEAQ, per germline (reference sequence). In DNA form, the CDR3 reads TGTGCCAGCAGCTTAAATTTCCGGGAGACCCAGTACTTC. Residues: CASSLNFRETQYF.

This clonotype was detected many times. V usage is TRBV7-2 and J usage is TRBJ1-3, with D maybe TRBD1 (5 bases). Germline CDR1 reads SGHTA; CDR2 reads FQGNSA. Trimming pared 5 bases from V and 7 bases from J, leaving 12 bases between. The CDR3 totals 13 residues. CDR3 DNA: TGTGCCAGCAGCGTACAGGAACGGAACACCATATATTTT. Translated: CASSVQERNTIYF.